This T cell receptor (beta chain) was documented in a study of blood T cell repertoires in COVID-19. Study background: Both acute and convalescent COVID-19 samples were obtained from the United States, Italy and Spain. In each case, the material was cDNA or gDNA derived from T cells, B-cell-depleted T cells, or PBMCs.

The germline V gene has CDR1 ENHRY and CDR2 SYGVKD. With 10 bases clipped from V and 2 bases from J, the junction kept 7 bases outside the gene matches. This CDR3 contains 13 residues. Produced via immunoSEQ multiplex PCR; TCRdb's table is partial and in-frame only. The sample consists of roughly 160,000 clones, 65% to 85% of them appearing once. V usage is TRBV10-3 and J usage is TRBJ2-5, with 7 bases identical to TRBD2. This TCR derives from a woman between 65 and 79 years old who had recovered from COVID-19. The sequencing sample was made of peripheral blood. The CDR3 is CATRGEGQETQYF. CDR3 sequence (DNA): TGTGCCACCCGGGGGGAGGGGCAAGAGACCCAGTACTTC.